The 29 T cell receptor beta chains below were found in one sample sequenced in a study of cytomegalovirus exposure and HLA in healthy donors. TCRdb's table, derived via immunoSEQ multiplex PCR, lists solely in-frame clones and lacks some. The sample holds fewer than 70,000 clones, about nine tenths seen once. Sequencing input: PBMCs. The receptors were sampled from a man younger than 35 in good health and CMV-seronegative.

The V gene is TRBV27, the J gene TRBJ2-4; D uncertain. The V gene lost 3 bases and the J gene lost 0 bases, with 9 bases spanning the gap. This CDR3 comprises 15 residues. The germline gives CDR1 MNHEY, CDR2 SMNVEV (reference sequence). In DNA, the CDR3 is TGTGCCAGCAGTTTCTCTGGGCTAGCCAAAAACATTCAGTACTTC. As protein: CASSFSGLAKNIQYF.

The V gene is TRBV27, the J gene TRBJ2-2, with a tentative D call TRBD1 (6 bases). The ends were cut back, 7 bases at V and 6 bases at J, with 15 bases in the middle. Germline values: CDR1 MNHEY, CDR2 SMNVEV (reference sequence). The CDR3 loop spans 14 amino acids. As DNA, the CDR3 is TGTGCCAGCAATACCGCCCAGGGGCCCGGGGAGCTGTTTTTT. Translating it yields CASNTAQGPGELFF.

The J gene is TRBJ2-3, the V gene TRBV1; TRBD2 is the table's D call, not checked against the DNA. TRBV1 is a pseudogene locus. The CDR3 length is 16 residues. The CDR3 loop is CTSSGGRAEGTDTQYF. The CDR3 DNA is TGCACCAGCAGCGGCGGGAGGGCCGAGGGCACAGATACGCAGTATTTT.

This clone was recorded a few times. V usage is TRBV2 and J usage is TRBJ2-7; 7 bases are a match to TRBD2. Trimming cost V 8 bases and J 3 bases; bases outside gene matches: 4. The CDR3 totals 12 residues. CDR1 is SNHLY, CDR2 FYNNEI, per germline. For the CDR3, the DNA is TGTGCCAGCGGGGGGGTATACTACGAGCAGTACTTC. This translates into CASGGVYYEQYF.

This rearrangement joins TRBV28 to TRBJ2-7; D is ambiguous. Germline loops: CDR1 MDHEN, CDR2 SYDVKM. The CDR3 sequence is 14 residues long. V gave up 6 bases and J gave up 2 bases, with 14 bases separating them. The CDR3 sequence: CASRSQRVAYEQYF. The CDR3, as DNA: TGTGCCAGCAGGTCGCAGCGAGTGGCCTACGAGCAGTACTTC.

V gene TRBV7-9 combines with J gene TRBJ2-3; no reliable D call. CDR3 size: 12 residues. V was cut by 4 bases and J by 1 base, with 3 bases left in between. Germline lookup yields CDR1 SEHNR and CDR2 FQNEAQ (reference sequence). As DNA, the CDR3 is TGTGCCAGCAGCTCGGGCACAGATACGCAGTATTTT. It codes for CASSSGTDTQYF.

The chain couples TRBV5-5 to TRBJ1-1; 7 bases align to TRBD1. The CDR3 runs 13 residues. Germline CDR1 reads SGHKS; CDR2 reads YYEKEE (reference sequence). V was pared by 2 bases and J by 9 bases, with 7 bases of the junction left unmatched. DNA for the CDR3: TGTGCCAGCAGCTTAGGAGAACAGGGGCAAGCTTTCTTT. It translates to CASSLGEQGQAFF.

The CDR3 DNA follows: TGTGCCAGCAGCTTCCAGCGGACTAGGGGTGAGCAGTTCTTC. Encoded protein: CASSFQRTRGEQFF. The J gene is TRBJ2-1, the V gene TRBV7-2; 7 bases map to TRBD2. This CDR3 comprises 14 residues. CDR1 SGHTA and CDR2 FQGNSA come from the germline V gene. V trimming: 3 bases; J trimming: 9 bases; junction bases outside the gene matches: 8.

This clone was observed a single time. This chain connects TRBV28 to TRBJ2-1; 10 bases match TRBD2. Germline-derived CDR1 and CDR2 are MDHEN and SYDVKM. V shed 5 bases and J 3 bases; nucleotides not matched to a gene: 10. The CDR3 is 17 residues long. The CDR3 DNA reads TGTGCCAGCAGTCGCTTAGCGGGAGGTGCAATCTACAATGAGCAGTTCTTC. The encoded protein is CASSRLAGGAIYNEQFF.

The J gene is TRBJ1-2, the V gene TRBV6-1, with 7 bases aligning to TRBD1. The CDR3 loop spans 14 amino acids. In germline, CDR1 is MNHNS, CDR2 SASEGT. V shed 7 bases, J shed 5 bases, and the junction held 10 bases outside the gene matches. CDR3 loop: CASINRGASYGYTF. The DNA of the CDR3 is TGTGCCAGCATTAACAGGGGAGCTAGTTATGGCTACACCTTC.

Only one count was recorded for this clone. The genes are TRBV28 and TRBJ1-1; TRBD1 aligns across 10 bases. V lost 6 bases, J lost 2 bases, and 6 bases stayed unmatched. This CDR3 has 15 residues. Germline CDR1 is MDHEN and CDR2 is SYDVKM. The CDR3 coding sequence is TGTGCCAGCAGCCCGAGACAGGGGGCCAACACTGAAGCTTTCTTT. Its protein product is CASSPRQGANTEAFF.

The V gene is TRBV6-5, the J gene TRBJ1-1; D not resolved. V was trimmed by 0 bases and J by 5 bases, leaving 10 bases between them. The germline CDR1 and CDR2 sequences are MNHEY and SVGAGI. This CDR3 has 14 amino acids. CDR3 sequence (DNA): TGTGCCAGCAGTTACTCGAGAACGGGGACTGAAGCTTTCTTT. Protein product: CASSYSRTGTEAFF.

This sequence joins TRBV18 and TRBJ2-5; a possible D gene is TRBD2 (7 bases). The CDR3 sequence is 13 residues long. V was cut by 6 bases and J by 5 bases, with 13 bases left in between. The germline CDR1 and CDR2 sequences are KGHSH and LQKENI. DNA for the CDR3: TGTGCCAGCTCTACCCGGGGGGCGGAGACCCAGTACTTC. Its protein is CASSTRGAETQYF.

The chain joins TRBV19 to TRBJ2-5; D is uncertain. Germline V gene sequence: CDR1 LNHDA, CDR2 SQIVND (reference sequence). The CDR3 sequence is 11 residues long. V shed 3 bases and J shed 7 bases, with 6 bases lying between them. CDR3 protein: CASSMRGTQYF. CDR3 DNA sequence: TGTGCCAGTAGTATGCGAGGGACCCAGTACTTC. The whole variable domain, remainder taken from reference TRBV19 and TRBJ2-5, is DGGITQSPKYLFRKEGQNVTLSCEQNLNHDAMYWYRQDPGQGLRLIYYSQIVNDFQKGDIAEGYSVSREKKESFPLTVTSAQKNPTAFYLCASSMRGTQYFGPGTRLLVL.

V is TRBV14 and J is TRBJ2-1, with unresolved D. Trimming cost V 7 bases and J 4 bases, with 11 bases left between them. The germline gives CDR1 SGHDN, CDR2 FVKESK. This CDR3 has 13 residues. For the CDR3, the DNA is TGTGCCAGCACCCCCAGGCTTTACAATGAGCAGTTCTTC. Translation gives CASTPRLYNEQFF.

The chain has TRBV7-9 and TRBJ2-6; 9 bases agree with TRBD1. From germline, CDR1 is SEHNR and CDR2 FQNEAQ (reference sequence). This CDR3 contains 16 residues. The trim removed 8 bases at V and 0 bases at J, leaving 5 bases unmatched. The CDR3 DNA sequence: TGTGCCAGCCAAGGACAGGGGATCTCTGGGGCCAACGTCCTGACTTTC. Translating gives CASQGQGISGANVLTF.

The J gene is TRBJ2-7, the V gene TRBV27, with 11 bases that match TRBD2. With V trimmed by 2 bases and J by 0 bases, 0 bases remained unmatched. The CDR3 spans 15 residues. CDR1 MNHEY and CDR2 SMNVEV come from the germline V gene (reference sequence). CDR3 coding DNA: TGTGCCAGCAGTTTAACTAGCGGGAGCTCCTACGAGCAGTACTTC. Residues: CASSLTSGSSYEQYF.

The CDR3 protein is CASRSGTEAFF. For the CDR3, the DNA is TGTGCCAGCAGGTCGGGCACTGAAGCTTTCTTT. The chain recombines TRBV27 with TRBJ1-1, with no clear D. Trimming took 6 bases from V and 4 from J, leaving 6 bases between them. Germline CDR1 is MNHEY and CDR2 is SMNVEV (reference sequence). The CDR3 loop spans 11 amino acids.

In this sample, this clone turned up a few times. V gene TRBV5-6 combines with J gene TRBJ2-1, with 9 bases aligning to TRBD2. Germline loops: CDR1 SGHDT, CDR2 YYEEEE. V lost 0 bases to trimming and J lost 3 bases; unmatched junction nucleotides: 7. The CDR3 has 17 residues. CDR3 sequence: CASSLARGGRDYNEQFF. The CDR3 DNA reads TGTGCCAGCAGCTTGGCCAGGGGCGGGAGGGACTACAATGAGCAGTTCTTC.

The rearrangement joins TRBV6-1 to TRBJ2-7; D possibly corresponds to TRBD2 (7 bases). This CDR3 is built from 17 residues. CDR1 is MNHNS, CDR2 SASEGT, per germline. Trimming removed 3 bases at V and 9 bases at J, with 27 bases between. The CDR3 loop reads CASSDGFRGGGLFRQYF. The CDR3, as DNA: TGTGCCAGCAGTGATGGGTTTCGGGGAGGGGGTCTTTTTAGGCAGTACTTC.

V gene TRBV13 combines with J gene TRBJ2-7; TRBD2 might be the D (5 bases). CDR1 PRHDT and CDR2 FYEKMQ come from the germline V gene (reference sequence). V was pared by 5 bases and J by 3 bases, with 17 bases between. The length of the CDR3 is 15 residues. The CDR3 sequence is CASSRLREFRYEQYF. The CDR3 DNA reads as TGTGCCAGCAGCCGCCTCCGGGAATTCCGCTACGAGCAGTACTTC.

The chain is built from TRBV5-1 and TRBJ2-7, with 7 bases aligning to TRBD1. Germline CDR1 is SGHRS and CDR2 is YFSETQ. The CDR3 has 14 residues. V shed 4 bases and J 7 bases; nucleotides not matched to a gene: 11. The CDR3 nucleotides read TGCGCCAGCAGCATCACTTCGACAGGGTATGAGCAGTACTTC. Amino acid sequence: CASSITSTGYEQYF.

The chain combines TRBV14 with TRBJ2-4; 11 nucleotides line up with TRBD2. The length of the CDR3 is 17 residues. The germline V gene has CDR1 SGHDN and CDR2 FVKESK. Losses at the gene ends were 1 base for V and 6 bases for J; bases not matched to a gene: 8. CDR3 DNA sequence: TGTGCCAGCAGCCAAGCAGTAGCGGGAGGGCCGGGAAACATTCAGTACTTC. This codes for CASSQAVAGGPGNIQYF. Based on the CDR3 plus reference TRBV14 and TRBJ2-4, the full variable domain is EAGVTQFPSHSVIEKGQTVTLRCDPISGHDNLYWYRRVMGKEIKFLLHFVKESKQDESGMPNNRFLAERTGGTYSTLKVQPAELEDSGVYFCASSQAVAGGPGNIQYFGAGTRLSVL.

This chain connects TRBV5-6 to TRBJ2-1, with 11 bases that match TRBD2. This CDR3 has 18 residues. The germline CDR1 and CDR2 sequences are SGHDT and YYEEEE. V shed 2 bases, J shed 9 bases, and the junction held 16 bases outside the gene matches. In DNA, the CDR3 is TGTGCCAGCAGCTTAGGACACCCCAGACTAGCGGGATGGGGTGAGCAGTTCTTC. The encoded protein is CASSLGHPRLAGWGEQFF.

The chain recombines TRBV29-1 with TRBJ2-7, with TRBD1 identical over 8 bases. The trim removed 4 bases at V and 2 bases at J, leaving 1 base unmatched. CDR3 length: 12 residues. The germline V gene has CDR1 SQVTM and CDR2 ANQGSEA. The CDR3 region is CSVVQGAYEQYF. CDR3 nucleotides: TGCAGCGTTGTACAGGGGGCCTACGAGCAGTACTTC.

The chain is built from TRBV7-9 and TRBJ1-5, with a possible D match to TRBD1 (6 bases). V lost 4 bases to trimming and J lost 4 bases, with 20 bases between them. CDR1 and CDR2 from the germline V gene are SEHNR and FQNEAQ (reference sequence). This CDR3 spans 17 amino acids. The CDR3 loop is CASSSREGVAGNQPQHF. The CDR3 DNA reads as TGTGCCAGCAGCTCCCGTGAGGGGGTGGCAGGGAATCAGCCCCAGCATTTT.

The CDR3 DNA reads as TGTGCCAGCAGTTACTCGACTAGCGTAGGGGCCCAGTACTTC. Translated: CASSYSTSVGAQYF. The chain uses TRBV6-5 and TRBJ2-5; 8 bases line up with TRBD2. The V segment lost 0 bases and the J segment 9 bases; nucleotides outside the gene matches: 6. Germline CDR1 reads MNHEY; CDR2 reads SVGAGI. This CDR3 is 14 amino acids long.

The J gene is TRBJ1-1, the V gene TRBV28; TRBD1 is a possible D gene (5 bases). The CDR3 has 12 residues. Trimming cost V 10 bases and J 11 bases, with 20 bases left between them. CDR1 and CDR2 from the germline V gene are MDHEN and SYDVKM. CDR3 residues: CATTLRGGRAFF. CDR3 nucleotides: TGTGCCACCACGTTAAGGGGCGGGAGGGCTTTCTTT.

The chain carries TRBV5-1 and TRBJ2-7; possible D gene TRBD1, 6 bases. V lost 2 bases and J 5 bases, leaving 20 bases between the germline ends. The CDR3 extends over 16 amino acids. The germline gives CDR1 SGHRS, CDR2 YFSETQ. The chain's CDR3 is CASSLHGSGVSNEQYF. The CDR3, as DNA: TGCGCCAGCAGCTTACACGGGTCAGGGGTTTCCAACGAGCAGTACTTC.